A selection of T cell receptor beta chains follows, all from one sample in a study of OX40 agonist ivuxolimab in advanced cancers. Profiled with immunoSEQ multiplex PCR; TCRdb holds only in-frame clones, not every one. This sample yields 20,000 to 25,000 clones, of which more than 75% are seen a single time; roughly 36% belongs to the top ten. The sequencing used CD4+ or CD8+ T cells sorted from blood, collected in a trial of the OX40 agonist ivuxolimab. Every receptor here comes from an adult with an advanced solid tumor such as melanoma, head and neck, liver or kidney cancer. The CDR3 runs from the conserved cysteine through the conserved F or W. D genes are given only for firm matches. A row's size may be missing; if present it is once, few, many or a size class.

D gene,clone size,J gene,V gene,CDR3 DNA,CDR3 protein
.,.,TRBJ2-3,TRBV19,TGTGCCAGTAGTCCTGGGACACTTAGCACAGATACGCAGTATTTT,CASSPGTLSTDTQYF
.,.,TRBJ1-1,TRBV10-3,TGTGCCATCAGTGAGTCGGGGCCTGACACTGAAGCTTTCTTT,CAISESGPDTEAFF
.,.,TRBJ2-7,TRBV2,TGTGCCAGCAGGACCCCTTCCGATCGGCGTGTCTGGAGGGGCTCCTACGAGCAGTACTTC,CASRTPSDRRVWRGSYEQYF
.,.,TRBJ2-3,TRBV12-5,TGTGCTAGTGGTTTGCGGGGAGATTTGACAGATACGCAGTATTTT,CASGLRGDLTDTQYF
.,.,TRBJ2-1,TRBV7-3,TGTGCCAGCAGCTTCCGGGGCCCAGGCAATGAGCAGTTCTTC,CASSFRGPGNEQFF
.,.,TRBJ2-7,TRBV28,TGTGCCAGCAATAGGGACCGACCGTTGGACGAGCAGTACTTC,CASNRDRPLDEQYF
.,.,TRBJ2-3,TRBV2,TGTGCCAGAACGTCCCGGGGTGCCCCAGACTACACAGATACGCAGTATTTT,CARTSRGAPDYTDTQYF
.,.,TRBJ2-7,TRBV2,TGTGCCAGCAGTGAAGATCGGTACGAGCAGTACTTC,CASSEDRYEQYF
.,.,TRBJ2-1,TRBV14,TGTGCCAGCAGCCAAGACGGCAATGAGCAGTTCTTC,CASSQDGNEQFF
.,medium-sized,TRBJ2-1,TRBV6-5,TGTGCCAGCAGTTACGGGGCGGGGAGTGAGAATGAGCAGTTCTTC,CASSYGAGSENEQFF
TRBD2,.,TRBJ2-5,TRBV28,TGTGCCAGCAGTTTTTACGGCGGGAGGGGGCAAGAGACCCAGTACTTC,CASSFYGGRGQETQYF
TRBD2,.,TRBJ2-2,TRBV6-6,TGTGCCAGCAGACTTCTAGCGGGAGGGCCAAGCGGGGAGCTGTTTTTT,CASRLLAGGPSGELFF
.,few,TRBJ2-1,TRBV7-9,TGTGCCAGCAACCCCGACCCCGGGGGTGAACCTCGAGTTTACAATGAGCAGTTCTTC,CASNPDPGGEPRVYNEQFF
.,.,TRBJ1-5,TRBV28,TGTGCCAGCAGTTTGAGGATTAGCAATCAGCCCCAGCATTTT,CASSLRISNQPQHF
TRBD1,.,TRBJ1-2,TRBV7-9,TGTGCCAGCAGCTTGACAGGGGGCGCGGATGGCTACACCTTC,CASSLTGGADGYTF
.,.,TRBJ1-1,TRBV5-6,TGTGCCAGCAGCACCGGCCTTACTAAAGCTTTCTTT,CASSTGLTKAFF
.,few,TRBJ1-1,TRBV4-1,TGCGCCAGCAGCCAAGAGAGTCTTAACACTGAAGCTTTCTTT,CASSQESLNTEAFF
.,.,TRBJ2-5,TRBV21-1,TGTGCCAGCAGCACTGGGACGGTCGAAGAGACCCAGTACTTC,CASSTGTVEETQYF
TRBD2,.,TRBJ2-3,TRBV19,TGTGCCAGTACTAGCGGTCGCACAGATACGCAGTATTTT,CASTSGRTDTQYF
TRBD1,.,TRBJ2-2,TRBV28,TGTGCCAGCAGTGCCCAGGACAGGGGGCATACCGGGGAGCTGTTTTTT,CASSAQDRGHTGELFF
TRBD1,.,TRBJ2-7,TRBV7-9,TGTGCCAGCAGCGTTCCGGACAGGGTGCACGAGCAGTACTTC,CASSVPDRVHEQYF
TRBD2,once,TRBJ2-7,TRBV19,TGTGCCAGTAGTGCGGGGGTTCGGGGCTACGAGCAGTACTTC,CASSAGVRGYEQYF
.,.,TRBJ2-7,TRBV7-2,TGTGCCAGCAGCTTATTTTTGGGGTCGGGCGAGCAGTACTTC,CASSLFLGSGEQYF
.,.,TRBJ2-3,TRBV16,TGTGCCAGCAGCCCCGTCGGCACAGATACGCAGTATTTT,CASSPVGTDTQYF
.,.,TRBJ2-1,TRBV9,TGTGCCAGCAGCGATAGCAACAATGAGCAGTTCTTC,CASSDSNNEQFF
.,.,TRBJ1-2,TRBV14,TGTGCCAGCAGCCCCTTAGGGGACGCCTATGGCTACACCTTC,CASSPLGDAYGYTF
.,.,TRBJ1-2,TRBV7-9,TGTGCCAGCACCTCACCGTCGGAGGGCTTTGGCTACACCTTC,CASTSPSEGFGYTF
.,.,TRBJ2-1,TRBV28,TGTGCCAGCAGTTTGGGGGGCTCCTACAATGAGCAGTTCTTC,CASSLGGSYNEQFF
.,.,TRBJ2-7,TRBV6-1,TGTGCCAGCAAGAGCAGCCTAAACTACGAGCAGTACTTC,CASKSSLNYEQYF